This TCR beta chain originates from a study of blood T cell repertoires in COVID-19 (dated by TCRdb to the early 2020s). Regarding the complete study: Samples covering the acute and convalescent phases of COVID-19 were provided by collaborators in the United States, Italy and Spain. The prospective study material was composed of cDNA or gDNA derived from T cells, B-cell-depleted T cells, or PBMCs. Subjects who had been exposed to COVID-19, were actively infected with it, or had recovered from it provided the deeply sampled blood TCRbeta repertoires that made up the dataset. The repertoires were made available in a free public database intended to serve as a resource for research on the immune response to SARS-CoV-2. Samples were obtained from the ongoing ImmuneRACE study (first 160 participants) and from 1,254 subjects provided by 6 global collaborators. Nearly every sample came with metadata listing a de-identified subject ID, COVID-19 status, age in years and sex. Where available, HLA class I and class II types were obtained from metadata supplied by the sample provider rather than from assay-based typing. Overall study outcomes, separate from this receptor: The amount of clinical and demographic metadata varied by source and participant and was provided uncurated.

Looking up the germline V gene yields CDR1 SGHRS and CDR2 YFSETQ. Inclusive of the bounding cysteine and phenylalanine, the CDR3 is 14 residues long. Only the CDR3 DNA stays, 42 bases, in frame from base 1. The V end gives up 3 bases and the J end 9 bases, leaving 4 bases in the junction not matched to a gene. TCRbeta CDR3 regions were amplified from genomic DNA by means of the immunoSEQ Assay, a bias-controlled multiplex PCR. Regarding the original processing steps: The number of nucleated cells in each sample was estimated by amplification of reference gene primers within the assay. To quantify the absolute abundance of each unique TCRbeta CDR3 rearrangement, sequence reads were collapsed and filtered. For each sample, productive Simpson clonality was calculated as the square root of Simpson's diversity index across productive rearrangements. TCRdb re-hosts the immuneACCESS table, in-frame sequences only. Its copies lack some clones; in the studies checked, an unresolved V gene accounts for under half of them, and the cause for the rest is not known. V and J calls and clone size are copied from that table; D and trimming were computed from the DNA. This sample comprises more than 50,000 clones, around nine tenths of them detected only once. The ten largest clonotypes hold more than 15% of the sample.

Note on this clone: Its antigen remains undetermined. Per-base quality was not reported, and no clone a single base away is much larger than it.

Each collaborating institution followed its own protocols to collect whole blood in K2EDTA tubes. Collaborator samples were shipped for TCRbeta analysis as frozen whole blood, isolated PBMCs, or DNA extracted from either sample type. Sequences were obtained from peripheral blood. The rearranged chain carries TRBV5-1 and TRBJ1-6, with 9 junctional bases fitting TRBD1. This clonotype originated in a man older than 75 with acute or convalescent COVID-19. CDR3 loop: CASSWGTGSSPLHF. The nucleotide sequence reads TGCGCCAGCAGCTGGGGGACAGGGAGTTCACCCCTCCACTTT. This CDR3, with the reference TRBV5-1 and TRBJ1-6 proteins standing in past its ends, gives the full variable domain KAGVTQTPRYLIKTRGQQVTLSCSPISGHRSVSWYQQTPGQGLQFLFEYFSETQRNKGNFPGRFSGRQFSNSRSEMNVSTLELGDSALYLCASSWGTGSSPLHFGNGTRLTVT.